Sequencing of this T cell receptor beta chain was carried out in a study of monozygotic twins with inflammatory bowel disease (dated by TCRdb to between 2018 and 2021). At the level of the whole study: The full study comprised around 28 monozygotic twin pairs: nine German pairs (four IBD-concordant, five IBD-discordant) and 19 IBD-discordant Danish pairs. Disease-associated traits were sought mainly through comparisons between IBD patients and their genetically identical healthy co-twins within discordant pairs. Each individual had, on average, about 151 000 unique TCRalpha sequences and 181 000 unique TCRbeta sequences available for analysis. What the research found in general, with its limitations: The results gave no support for a single strong signal or clonotype linked to IBD. Repertoire similarity did not differ between concordant and discordant twins, which could be due to limited statistical power. A decrease in TCRbeta repertoire diversity, as measured by inverse Simpson index, was observed in IBD patients compared with their healthy co-twins. Because patients were on differing immunosuppressive treatments, the repertoires may have picked up extra background noise and inter-individual variability. The analysis was unable to tell apart different T cell subtypes. Compared with healthy twins, IBD patients shared fewer clonotypes with other individuals, and the difference was most pronounced in patients with signs of disease activity.

As concerns this clonotype: Its cognate antigen has yet to be identified.

The library was made by 5' RACE. Each TCR library was prepared from about 3.5 ug of total RNA. cDNA was synthesized with SMARTScribe reverse transcriptase in eight separate reactions per sample. During cDNA synthesis, unique molecular identifiers containing a 6-nucleotide sample barcode were introduced by template switching. TCRalpha and TCRbeta cDNA was amplified by two nested PCRs of around 15 and 9 cycles, with bead purification after each PCR. Before amplification, the cDNA was treated with uracil DNA-glycosylase and purified using the QIAquick PCR purification kit. The second PCR was the step at which Illumina TruSeq-compatible adapters and sample-specific barcodes were added. TapeStation and Qubit were used to check library quality and concentration, and about 4.5 ng of each library was pooled. Sequencing of pooled libraries was carried out on an Illumina HiSeq2500 single-index Rapid Run using 2 x 100 bp reads and custom sequencing primers. Turning to the authors' computational methods: UMI-based consensus assembly with MiGEC version 1.2.6 was used to correct PCR and sequencing errors. MiXCR version 2.1.1 was used for V(D)J alignment, clonotype assembly and CDR3 extraction. Gene usage, clonotype sharing and MAIT/NKT TCR abundance were normalised by analysing the top 1000, 10 000 and 20 000 clonotypes per sample. After downsampling to 27 000 UMIs, diversity was calculated as the inverse Simpson index using the vegan R package. Paired Mann-Whitney U tests were applied to discordant twin pairs, with Benjamini-Hochberg correction for multiple testing. Each CDR3 protein sequence appears as one entry after TCRdb reprocessed the reads, and no DNA is included. TCRdb assigned the V and J calls; the authors' analysis was not used. This sample's table contains approximately 100,000 distinct CDR3 sequences. The ten top clones hold under 2.5% of the sample.

From each donor, a roughly 2.5 ml peripheral blood sample was collected into PAXgene tubes and stored at -80 degrees C. Without T cell sorting, total RNA was isolated from whole blood using the PAXgene blood miRNA kit on an automated QIAcube. Deep TCRalpha and TCRbeta repertoire profiling with unique molecular barcoding was performed on peripheral blood of monozygotic twin pairs concordant or discordant for inflammatory bowel disease. Smoking habits were recorded for all twin pairs, with individuals classified as current, former or never smokers. The CDR3 covers 14 residues, taking in both the cysteine and the phenylalanine. DNA was not recorded. Taken from the germline V gene, the CDR1 and CDR2 loops are SNHLY and FYNNEI.

This clonotype was obtained from a human donor with ulcerative colitis or Crohn's disease, or a healthy co-twin of an affected twin (not recorded which). Sequencing was done on a sample of blood. Here the chain combines TRBV2 and TRBJ2-7. The CDR3: CASSEQVSTYEQYF.